Shown below are 5 T cell receptor beta chains from a single sample sequenced in a study of T cell changes during pregnancy in multiple sclerosis (dated by TCRdb to about 2019). Libraries were made using the immunoSEQ multiplex PCR assay. As stored in TCRdb, this immuneACCESS dataset retains in-frame rearrangements with V and J assigned. A fraction of the clones does not appear; measured against another copy, unresolved V genes explain less than half of the discrepancy, and the remainder lacks a known reason. The sample contains under 35,000 clones, more than 70% of them found a single time. The top ten constitute 8% to 9.5% of the sample. Sequences were derived from CD8+ T cells from peripheral blood mononuclear cells, sampled after pregnancy. These receptors all stem from a female donor with multiple sclerosis, enrolled in a pregnancy study.

The rearrangement joins TRBV6-1 to TRBJ1-1; D unresolved. V was cut by 0 bases and J by 4 bases, with 12 bases left in between. The CDR3 consists of 15 residues. CDR1 MNHNS and CDR2 SASEGT come from the germline V gene. CDR3 amino acids: CASSEAGLPATEAFF. The CDR3 nucleotides read TGTGCCAGCAGTGAAGCTGGGCTGCCTGCCACTGAAGCTTTCTTT.

This clone was seen just once. The chain employs TRBV4-1 and TRBJ2-1; 12 nucleotides match TRBD1. Trimming at V came to 2 bases and at J to 8 bases, leaving 7 bases not matched to a gene. The CDR3 runs to 16 residues. Germline values: CDR1 MGHRA, CDR2 YSYEKL. The CDR3 nucleotides read TGCGCCAGCAGCCAAAGGGGGGACAGGGGGCTGGATGAGCAGTTCTTC. It specifies CASSQRGDRGLDEQFF.

CDR3 sequence reads: CASSSGPVGYTF. CDR3 nucleotides: TGTGCCAGCAGCTCTGGTCCAGTAGGCTACACCTTC. This chain connects TRBV5-6 to TRBJ1-2, with no clear D. Germline V CDR1 and CDR2: SGHDT, YYEEEE. The CDR3 is 12 residues long. Trimming took off 3 bases at V and 8 bases at J, with 11 bases between the two ends. Using reference TRBV5-6 and TRBJ1-2 for the parts outside the CDR3, the full variable domain is DAGVTQSPTHLIKTRGQQVTLRCSPKSGHDTVSWYQQALGQGPQFIFQYYEEEERQRGNFPDRFSGHQFPNYSSELNVNALLLGDSALYLCASSSGPVGYTFGSGTRLTVV.

The V gene is TRBV6-1, the J gene TRBJ2-7; 7 bases line up with TRBD1. The germline V gene encodes CDR1 MNHNS and CDR2 SASEGT. With 6 bases clipped from V and 0 bases from J, the junction kept 11 bases outside the gene matches. This CDR3 has 16 residues. The CDR3 loop is CASSELPGQISYEQYF. The CDR3, as DNA: TGTGCCAGCAGCGAATTACCGGGACAGATCTCCTACGAGCAGTACTTC.

The chain couples TRBV18 to TRBJ2-5; no definite D call. V was shortened by 8 bases and J by 4 bases, with 17 bases between the two germline ends. This CDR3 comprises 14 residues. The germline V gene has CDR1 KGHSH and CDR2 LQKENI. CDR3 in amino acids: CASQKNAGGETQYF. The CDR3 DNA reads TGTGCCAGCCAGAAAAACGCAGGTGGAGAGACCCAGTACTTC.